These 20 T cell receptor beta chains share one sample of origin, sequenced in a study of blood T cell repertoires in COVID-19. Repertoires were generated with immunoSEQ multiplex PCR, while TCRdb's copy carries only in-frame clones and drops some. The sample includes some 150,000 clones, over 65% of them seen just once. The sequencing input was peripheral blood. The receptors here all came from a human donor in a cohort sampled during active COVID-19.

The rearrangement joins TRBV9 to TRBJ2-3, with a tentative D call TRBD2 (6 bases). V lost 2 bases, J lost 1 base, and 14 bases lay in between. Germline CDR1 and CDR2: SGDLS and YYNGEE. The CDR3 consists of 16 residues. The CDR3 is CASSVSGGTGTDTQYF. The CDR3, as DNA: TGTGCCAGCAGCGTTTCGGGCGGGACTGGCACAGATACGCAGTATTTT.

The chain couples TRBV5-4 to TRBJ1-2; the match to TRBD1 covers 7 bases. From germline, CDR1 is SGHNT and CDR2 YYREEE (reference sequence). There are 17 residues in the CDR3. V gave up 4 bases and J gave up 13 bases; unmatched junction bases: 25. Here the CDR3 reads CASSQSTEGTASNRGTF. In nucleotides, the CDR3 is TGTGCCAGCAGCCAATCGACTGAGGGCACAGCGTCTAACAGGGGCACCTTC.

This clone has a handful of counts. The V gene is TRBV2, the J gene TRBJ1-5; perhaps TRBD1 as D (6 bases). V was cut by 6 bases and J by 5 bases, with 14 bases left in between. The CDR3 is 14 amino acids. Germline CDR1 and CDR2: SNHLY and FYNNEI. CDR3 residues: CASRAGVGDQPQHF. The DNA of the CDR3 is TGTGCCAGCAGAGCAGGGGTTGGGGATCAGCCCCAGCATTTT.

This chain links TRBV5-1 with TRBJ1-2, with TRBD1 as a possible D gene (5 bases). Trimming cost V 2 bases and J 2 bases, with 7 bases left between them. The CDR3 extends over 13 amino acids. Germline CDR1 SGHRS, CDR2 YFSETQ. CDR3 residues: CASSFDSNYGYTF. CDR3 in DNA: TGCGCCAGCAGCTTCGACAGCAACTATGGCTACACCTTC.

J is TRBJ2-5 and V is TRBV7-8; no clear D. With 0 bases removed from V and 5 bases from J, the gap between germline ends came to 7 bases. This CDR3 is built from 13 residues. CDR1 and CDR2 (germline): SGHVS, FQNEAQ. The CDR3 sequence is CASSLATRETQYF. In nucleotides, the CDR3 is TGTGCCAGCAGCTTAGCAACGAGGGAGACCCAGTACTTC.

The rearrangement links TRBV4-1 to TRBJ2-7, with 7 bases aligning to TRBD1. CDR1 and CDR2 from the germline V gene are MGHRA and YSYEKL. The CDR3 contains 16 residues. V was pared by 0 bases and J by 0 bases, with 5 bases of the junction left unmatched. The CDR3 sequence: CASSQDPTGFSYEQYF. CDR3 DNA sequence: TGCGCCAGCAGCCAAGATCCGACAGGGTTCTCCTACGAGCAGTACTTC.

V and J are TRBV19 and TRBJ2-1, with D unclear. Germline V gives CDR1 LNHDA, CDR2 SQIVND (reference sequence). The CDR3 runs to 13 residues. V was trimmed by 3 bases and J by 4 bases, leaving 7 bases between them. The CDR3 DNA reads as TGTGCCAGTAGTATTGGCAGTTACAATGAGCAGTTCTTC. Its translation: CASSIGSYNEQFF.

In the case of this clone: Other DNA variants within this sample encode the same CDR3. The CDR3 protein is CASSIGGETQYF. Written as DNA, the CDR3 is TGTGCCAGTAGTATCGGGGGGGAGACCCAGTACTTC. The chain links TRBV19 to TRBJ2-5; 7 bases line up with TRBD2. Germline CDR1 reads LNHDA; CDR2 reads SQIVND (reference sequence). The CDR3 is 12 residues long. V was clipped by 3 bases and J by 5 bases; unmatched bases: 0. Filled out from reference TRBV19 and TRBJ2-5, the complete variable domain reads DGGITQSPKYLFRKEGQNVTLSCEQNLNHDAMYWYRQDPGQGLRLIYYSQIVNDFQKGDIAEGYSVSREKKESFPLTVTSAQKNPTAFYLCASSIGGETQYFGPGTRLLVL.

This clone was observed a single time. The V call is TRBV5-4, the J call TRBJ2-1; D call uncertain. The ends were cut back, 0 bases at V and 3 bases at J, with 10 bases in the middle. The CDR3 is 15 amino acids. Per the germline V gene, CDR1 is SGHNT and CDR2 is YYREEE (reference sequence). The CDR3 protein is CASSLEAGRYNEQFF. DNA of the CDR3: TGTGCCAGCAGCTTGGAAGCAGGCCGCTACAATGAGCAGTTCTTC.

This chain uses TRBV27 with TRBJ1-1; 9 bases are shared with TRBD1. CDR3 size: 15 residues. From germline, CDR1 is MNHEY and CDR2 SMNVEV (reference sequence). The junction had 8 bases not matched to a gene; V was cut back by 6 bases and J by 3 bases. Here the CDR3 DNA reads TGTGCCAGCAGCCAACACAGGGGGCCCGACACTGAAGCTTTCTTT. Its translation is CASSQHRGPDTEAFF.

CDR3 bases: TGTGCCAGCAGTTTATCGGGGGGCGGGACTAGGACTAGCGGGAGCACCGGGGAGCTGTTTTTT. Encoded protein: CASSLSGGGTRTSGSTGELFF. The chain is built from TRBV27 and TRBJ2-2; 13 bases agree with TRBD2. The CDR3 is made up of 21 amino acids. The germline V gene has CDR1 MNHEY and CDR2 SMNVEV (reference sequence). Trimming at V came to 0 bases and at J to 4 bases, leaving 14 bases not matched to a gene.

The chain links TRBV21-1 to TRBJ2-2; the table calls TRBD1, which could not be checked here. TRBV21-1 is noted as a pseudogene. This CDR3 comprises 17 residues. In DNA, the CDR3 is TGTGCCAGCTCGGCTTGGGGCCCAGGTCTCCCCACCGGGGAGCTGTTTTTT. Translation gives CASSAWGPGLPTGELFF.

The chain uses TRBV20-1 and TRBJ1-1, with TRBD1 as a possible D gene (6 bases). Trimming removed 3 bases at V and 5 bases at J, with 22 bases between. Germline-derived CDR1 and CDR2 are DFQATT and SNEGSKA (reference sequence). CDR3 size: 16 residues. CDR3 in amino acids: CSASLVIGGQTTEAFF. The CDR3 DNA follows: TGCAGTGCTAGTCTAGTGATCGGGGGGCAGACGACTGAAGCTTTCTTT.

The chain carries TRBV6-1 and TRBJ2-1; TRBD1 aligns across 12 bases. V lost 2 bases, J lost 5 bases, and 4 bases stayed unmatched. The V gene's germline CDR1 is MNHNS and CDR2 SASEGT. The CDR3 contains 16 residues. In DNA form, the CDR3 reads TGTGCCAGCAGTGAATCGGGGACAGGGGGCAACAATGAGCAGTTCTTC. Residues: CASSESGTGGNNEQFF.

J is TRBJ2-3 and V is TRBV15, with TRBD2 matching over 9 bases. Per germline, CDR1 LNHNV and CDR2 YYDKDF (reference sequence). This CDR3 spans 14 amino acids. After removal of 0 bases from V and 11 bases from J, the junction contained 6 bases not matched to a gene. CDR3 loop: CATSREVAGDGQYF. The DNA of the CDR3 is TGTGCCACCAGCAGAGAGGTAGCGGGAGATGGGCAGTATTTT.

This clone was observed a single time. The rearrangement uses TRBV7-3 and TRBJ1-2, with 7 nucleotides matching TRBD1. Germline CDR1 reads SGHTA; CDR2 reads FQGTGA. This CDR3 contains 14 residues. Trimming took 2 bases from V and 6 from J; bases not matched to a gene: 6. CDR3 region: CASSLFPQGDGYTF. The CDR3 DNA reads TGTGCCAGCAGCTTATTTCCCCAGGGGGATGGCTACACCTTC.

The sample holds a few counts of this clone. CDR3 protein: CASSFAGARGQPQHF. In DNA, the CDR3 is TGTGCCAGCAGCTTCGCGGGAGCCCGAGGTCAGCCCCAGCATTTT. V and J are TRBV7-9 and TRBJ1-5; unclear D gene. Germline V lookup: CDR1 SEHNR, CDR2 FQNEAQ (reference sequence). V was trimmed by 3 bases and J by 6 bases, leaving 15 bases between them. The CDR3 totals 15 residues.

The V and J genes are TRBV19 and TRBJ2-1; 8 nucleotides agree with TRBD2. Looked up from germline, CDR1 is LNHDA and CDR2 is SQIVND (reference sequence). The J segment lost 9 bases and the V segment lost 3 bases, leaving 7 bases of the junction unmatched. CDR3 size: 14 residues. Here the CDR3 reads CASSMAGGVGEQFF. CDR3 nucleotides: TGTGCCAGTAGTATGGCGGGGGGCGTAGGTGAGCAGTTCTTC.

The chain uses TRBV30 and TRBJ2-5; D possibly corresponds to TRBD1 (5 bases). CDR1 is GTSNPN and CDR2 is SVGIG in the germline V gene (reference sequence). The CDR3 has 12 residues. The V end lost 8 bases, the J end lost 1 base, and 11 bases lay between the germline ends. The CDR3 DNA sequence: TGTGCCAGACAGAGTTTCCAAGAGACCCAGTACTTC. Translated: CARQSFQETQYF.

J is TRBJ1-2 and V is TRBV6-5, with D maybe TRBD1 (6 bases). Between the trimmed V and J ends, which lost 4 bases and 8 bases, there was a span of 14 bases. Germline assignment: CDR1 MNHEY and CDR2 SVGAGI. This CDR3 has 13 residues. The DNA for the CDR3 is TGTGCCAGCAGTTTCGGGACAAAAGCGGGCTACACCTTC. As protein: CASSFGTKAGYTF.